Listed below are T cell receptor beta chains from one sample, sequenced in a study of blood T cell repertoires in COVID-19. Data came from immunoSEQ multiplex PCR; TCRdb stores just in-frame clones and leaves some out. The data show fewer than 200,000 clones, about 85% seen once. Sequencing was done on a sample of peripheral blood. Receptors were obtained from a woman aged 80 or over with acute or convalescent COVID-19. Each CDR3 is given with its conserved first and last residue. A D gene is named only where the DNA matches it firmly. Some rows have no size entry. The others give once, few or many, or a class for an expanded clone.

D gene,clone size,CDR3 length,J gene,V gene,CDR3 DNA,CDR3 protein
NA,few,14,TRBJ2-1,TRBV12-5,TGTGCTAGTGGTTTGGCCACCCCGGGTAATGAGCAGTTCTTC,CASGLATPGNEQFF
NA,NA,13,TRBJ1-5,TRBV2,TGTGCCAGCAGTTACCAGTACAATCAGCCCCAGCATTTT,CASSYQYNQPQHF
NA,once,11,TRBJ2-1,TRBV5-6,TGTGCCAGCAGCTCCCGCGGTGAGCAGTTCTTC,CASSSRGEQFF
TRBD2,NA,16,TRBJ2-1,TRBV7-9,TGTGCCAGCAGCACCCTTCGGGGGGGATCCTACAATGAGCAGTTCTTC,CASSTLRGGSYNEQFF
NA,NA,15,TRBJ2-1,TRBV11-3,TGTGCCAGCAGTTCTGGAACGGGGAACTGGAATGAGCAGTTCTTC,CASSSGTGNWNEQFF
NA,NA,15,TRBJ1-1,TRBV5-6,TGTGCCAGCAGCTTAGGGCTGGGGCCTAACACTGAAGCTTTCTTT,CASSLGLGPNTEAFF
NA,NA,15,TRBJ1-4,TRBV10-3,TGTGCCATCAGAGACCTCGGGGCGGGGGATGAAAAACTGTTTTTT,CAIRDLGAGDEKLFF
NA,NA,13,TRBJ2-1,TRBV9,TGTGCCAGCAGCGGGACTTCGTACAATGAGCAGTTCTTC,CASSGTSYNEQFF
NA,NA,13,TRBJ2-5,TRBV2,TGTGCCAGCAGTGGGCAGATCCAAGAGACCCAGTACTTC,CASSGQIQETQYF
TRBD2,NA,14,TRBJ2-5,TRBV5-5,TGTGCCAGCAGCCCACTAGCGGGGGGTGAGACCCAGTACTTC,CASSPLAGGETQYF
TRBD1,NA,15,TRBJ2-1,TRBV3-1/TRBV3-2,TGTGCCAGCAGCCAATTCTCGACAGGGGACAATGAGCAGTTCTTC,CASSQFSTGDNEQFF
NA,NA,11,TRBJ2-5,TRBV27,TGTGCCAGCGGCCCGGGGGAGACCCAGTACTTC,CASGPGETQYF
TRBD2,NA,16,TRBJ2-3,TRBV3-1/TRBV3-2,TGTGCCAGCAGCCAAACCGGGACTAGTCGGACAGATACGCAGTATTTT,CASSQTGTSRTDTQYF
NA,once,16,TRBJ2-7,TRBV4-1,TGCGCCAGCAGCCAAGAATCGTCTACGGGCTCCTACGAGCAGTACTTC,CASSQESSTGSYEQYF
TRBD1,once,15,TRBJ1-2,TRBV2,TGTGCCAGCAGTAAGGAGGCAGGGGGCATCTATGGCTACACCTTC,CASSKEAGGIYGYTF
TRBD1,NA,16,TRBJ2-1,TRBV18,TGTGCCAGCTCACCACCGGGACAGGGGGCGAGGAATGAGCAGTTCTTC,CASSPPGQGARNEQFF
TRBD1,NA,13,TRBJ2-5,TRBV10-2,TGCGCCAGCAGGGGACAGGGCGGTGAGACCCAGTACTTC,CASRGQGGETQYF
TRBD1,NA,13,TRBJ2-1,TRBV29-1,TGCAGCGTACCGGGACAGAGGGGTAATGAGCAGTTCTTC,CSVPGQRGNEQFF
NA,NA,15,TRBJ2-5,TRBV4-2,TGTGCCAGCAGCCAAGTGAAGAGTTACCAAGAGACCCAGTACTTC,CASSQVKSYQETQYF
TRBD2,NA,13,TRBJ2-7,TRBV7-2,TGTGCCAGCCGTGGACTAGATTCTTCCGAGCAGTACTTC,CASRGLDSSEQYF
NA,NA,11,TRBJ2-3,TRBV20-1,TGCAGTGCTCCGCTAGGAGATACGCAGTATTTT,CSAPLGDTQYF
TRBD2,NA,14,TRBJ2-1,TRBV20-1,TGCAGTGCTAGTTTGAGCGGGAGGGGGAATGAGCAGTTCTTC,CSASLSGRGNEQFF
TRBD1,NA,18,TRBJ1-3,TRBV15,TGTGCCACCAGCAGAGACCTAACAGGGGGGATCTCTGGAAACACCATATATTTT,CATSRDLTGGISGNTIYF
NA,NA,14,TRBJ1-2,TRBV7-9,TGTGCCAGCAGCTTGGGGCAGAACAACTATGGCTACACCTTC,CASSLGQNNYGYTF
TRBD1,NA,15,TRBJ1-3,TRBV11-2,TGTGCCAGCAGCCGACAGGGGACCGTCGGAAACACCATATATTTT,CASSRQGTVGNTIYF
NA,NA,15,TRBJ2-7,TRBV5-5,TGTGCCAGCAGCTTGTGGGGCAGGGTTGACGACGAGCAGTACTTC,CASSLWGRVDDEQYF
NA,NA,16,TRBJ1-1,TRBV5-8,TGTGCCAGCAGCTCGCGGTCGTACTCGACGAACACTGAAGCTTTCTTT,CASSSRSYSTNTEAFF
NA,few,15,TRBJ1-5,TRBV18,TGTGCCAGCTCACCACCGGGAGTTAGCAATCAGCCCCAGCATTTT,CASSPPGVSNQPQHF
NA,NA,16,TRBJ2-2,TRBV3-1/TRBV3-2,TGTGCCAGCAGCCAAGATGTGGGGGCTGGGGCCGGGGAGCTGTTTTTT,CASSQDVGAGAGELFF
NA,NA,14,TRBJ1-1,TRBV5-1,TGCGCCAGCAGCTTGGGGCAGGGAGGTACTGAAGCTTTCTTT,CASSLGQGGTEAFF
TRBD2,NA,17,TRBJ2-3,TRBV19,TGTGCCAGTACCAGGCACGTGGGAGCGGGGGTAACAGATACGCAGTATTTT,CASTRHVGAGVTDTQYF
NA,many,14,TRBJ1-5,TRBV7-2,TGTGCCAGCAGCTTAGGGGAGGGTACCCAGCCCCAGCATTTT,CASSLGEGTQPQHF
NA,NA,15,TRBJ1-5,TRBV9,TGTGCCAGCAGCGCGGGGGTCGTGGGGAATCAGCCCCAGCATTTT,CASSAGVVGNQPQHF
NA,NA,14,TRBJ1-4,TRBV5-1,TGCGCCAGCAGCTTGAAGGGGCAAGATGAAAAACTGTTTTTT,CASSLKGQDEKLFF
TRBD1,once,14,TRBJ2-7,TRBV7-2,TGTGCCAGCAGAACCGGGACAGGGGCCTACGAGCAGTACTTC,CASRTGTGAYEQYF
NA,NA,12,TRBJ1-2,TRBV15,TGTGCCACCAGCGGCAGGGTGGGGGGCTACACCTTC,CATSGRVGGYTF
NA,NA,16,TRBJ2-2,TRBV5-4,TGTGCCAGCAGCTTGGCCTACGGCAGGGGTGCCGGGGAGCTGTTTTTT,CASSLAYGRGAGELFF
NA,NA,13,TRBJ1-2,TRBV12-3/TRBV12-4,TGTGCCAGCAGTTTCAACCAGGCCTATGGCTACACCTTC,CASSFNQAYGYTF
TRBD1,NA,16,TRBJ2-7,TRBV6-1,TGTGCCAGCAGTGAAGAGGGGGCAGGAGGCTCCTACGAGCAGTACTTC,CASSEEGAGGSYEQYF
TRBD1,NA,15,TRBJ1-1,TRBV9,TGTGCCAGCAGCGTAGGGGGGACAGGGGTCACTGAAGCTTTCTTT,CASSVGGTGVTEAFF
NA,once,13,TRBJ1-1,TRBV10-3,TGTGCCATCAGGGAATACAGGGACACTGAAGCTTTCTTT,CAIREYRDTEAFF
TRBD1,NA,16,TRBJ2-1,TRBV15,TGTGCCACCAGCGGGAGGACCGGGACAGGGAACAATGAGCAGTTCTTC,CATSGRTGTGNNEQFF
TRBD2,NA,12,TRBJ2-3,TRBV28,TGTGCCAGCAGTTCTAGCGGGGGGTTTCTGTATTTT,CASSSSGGFLYF
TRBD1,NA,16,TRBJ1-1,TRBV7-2,TGTGCCAGCAGCCTACACCCGGGACAGGGAAAGGCTGAAGCTTTCTTT,CASSLHPGQGKAEAFF